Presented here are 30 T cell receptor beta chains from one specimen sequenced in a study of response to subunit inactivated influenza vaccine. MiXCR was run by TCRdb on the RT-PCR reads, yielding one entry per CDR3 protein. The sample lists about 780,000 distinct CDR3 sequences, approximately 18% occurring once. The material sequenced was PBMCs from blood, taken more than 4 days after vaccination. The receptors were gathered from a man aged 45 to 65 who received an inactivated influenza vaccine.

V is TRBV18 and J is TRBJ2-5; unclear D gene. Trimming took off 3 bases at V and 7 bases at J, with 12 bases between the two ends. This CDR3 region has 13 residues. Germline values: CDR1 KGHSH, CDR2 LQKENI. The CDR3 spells CASSPQNHGTQYF. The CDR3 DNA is TGTGCCAGCTCACCTCAGAATCACGGGACCCAGTACTTC.

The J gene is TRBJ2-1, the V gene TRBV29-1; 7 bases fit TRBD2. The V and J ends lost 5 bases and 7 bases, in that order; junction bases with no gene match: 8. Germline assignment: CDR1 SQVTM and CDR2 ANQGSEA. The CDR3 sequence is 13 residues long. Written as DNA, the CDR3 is TGCAGCGTTTACGGGGGAGGGCCGAATGAGCAGTTCTTC. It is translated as CSVYGGGPNEQFF.

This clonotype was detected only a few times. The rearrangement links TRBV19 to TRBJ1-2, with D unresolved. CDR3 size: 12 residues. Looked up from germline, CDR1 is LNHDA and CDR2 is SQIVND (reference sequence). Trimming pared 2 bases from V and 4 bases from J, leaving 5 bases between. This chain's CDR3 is CASSINTYGYTF. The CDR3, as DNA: TGTGCCAGTAGTATAAACACCTATGGCTACACCTTC.

The CDR3 loop is CASSSPDRALTRQYF. CDR3 DNA sequence: TGTGCCAGCAGTTCACCGGACAGGGCGCTAACACGCCAGTACTTC. J is TRBJ2-7 and V is TRBV6-2 or TRBV6-3, with 8 bases identical to TRBD1. The CDR3 consists of 15 residues. V dropped 4 bases and J dropped 10; count of bases not matched to a gene: 15. Germline V CDR1 and CDR2: MNHEY, SVGEGT.

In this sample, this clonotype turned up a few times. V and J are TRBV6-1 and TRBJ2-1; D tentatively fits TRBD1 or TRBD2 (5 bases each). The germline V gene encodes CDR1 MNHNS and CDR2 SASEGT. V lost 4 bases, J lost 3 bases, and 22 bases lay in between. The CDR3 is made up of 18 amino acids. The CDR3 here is CASSVLRDRGRFYNEQFF. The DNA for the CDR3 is TGTGCCAGCAGTGTCCTCCGGGACCGGGGCCGGTTCTACAATGAGCAGTTCTTC.

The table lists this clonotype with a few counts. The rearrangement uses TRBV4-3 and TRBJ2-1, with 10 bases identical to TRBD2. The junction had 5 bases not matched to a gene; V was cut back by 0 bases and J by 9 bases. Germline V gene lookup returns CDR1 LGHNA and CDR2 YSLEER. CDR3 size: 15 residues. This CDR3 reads CASSQDGSGRSEQFF. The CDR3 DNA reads TGCGCCAGCAGCCAAGATGGTAGCGGGAGGAGTGAGCAGTTCTTC.

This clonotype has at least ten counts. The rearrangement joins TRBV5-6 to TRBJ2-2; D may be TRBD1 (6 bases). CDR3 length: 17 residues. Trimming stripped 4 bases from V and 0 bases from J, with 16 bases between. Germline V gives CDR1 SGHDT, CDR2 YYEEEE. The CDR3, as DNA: TGTGCCAGCAGCCCAGGGTTCGGGACAACGAACACCGGGGAGCTGTTTTTT. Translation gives CASSPGFGTTNTGELFF.

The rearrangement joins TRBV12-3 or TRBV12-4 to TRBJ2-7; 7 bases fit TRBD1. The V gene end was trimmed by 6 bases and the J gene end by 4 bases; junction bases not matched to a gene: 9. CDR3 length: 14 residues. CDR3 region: CASRRSRGQYEQYF. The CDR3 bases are TGTGCCAGCAGGCGTAGCAGGGGACAGTACGAGCAGTACTTC.

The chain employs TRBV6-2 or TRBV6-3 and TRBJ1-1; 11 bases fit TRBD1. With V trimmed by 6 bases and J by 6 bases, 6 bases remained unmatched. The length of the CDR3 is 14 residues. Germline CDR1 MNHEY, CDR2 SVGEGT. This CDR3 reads CASSHGTGGSEAFF. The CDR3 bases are TGTGCCAGCAGCCACGGGACAGGGGGTTCTGAAGCTTTCTTT.

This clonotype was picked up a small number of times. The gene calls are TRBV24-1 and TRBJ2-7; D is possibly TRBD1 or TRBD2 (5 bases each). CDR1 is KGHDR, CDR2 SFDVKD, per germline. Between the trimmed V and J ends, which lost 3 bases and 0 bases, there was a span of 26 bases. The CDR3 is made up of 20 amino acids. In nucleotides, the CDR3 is TGTGCCACCAGTGATCCCCCGGGACGGTCGGACTCAGAGAGCTCCTACGAGCAGTACTTC. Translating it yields CATSDPPGRSDSESSYEQYF.

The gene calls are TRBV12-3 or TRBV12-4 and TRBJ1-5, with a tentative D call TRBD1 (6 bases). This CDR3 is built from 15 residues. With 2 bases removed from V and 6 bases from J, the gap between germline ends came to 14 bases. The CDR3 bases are TGTGCCAGCAGTTTACTGAGCGGGGGCCCTCAGCCCCAGCATTTT. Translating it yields CASSLLSGGPQPQHF.

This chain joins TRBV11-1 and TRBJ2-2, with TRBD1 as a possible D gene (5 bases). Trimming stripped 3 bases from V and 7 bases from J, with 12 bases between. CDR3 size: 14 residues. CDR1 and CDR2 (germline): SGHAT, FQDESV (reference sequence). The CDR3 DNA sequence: TGTGCCAGCAGCTTCCTCCGTGACAGCGGGGAGCTGTTTTTT. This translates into CASSFLRDSGELFF. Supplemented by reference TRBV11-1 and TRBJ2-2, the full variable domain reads EAEVAQSPRYKITEKSQAVAFWCDPISGHATLYWYRQILGQGPELLVQFQDESVVDDSQLPKDRFSAERLKGVDSTLKIQPAELGDSAMYLCASSFLRDSGELFFGEGSRLTVL.

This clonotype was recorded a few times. CDR3 sequence: CASSYPWTSSIIETQYF. The CDR3 bases are TGTGCCAGCAGCTACCCCTGGACTAGTTCTATTATAGAGACCCAGTACTTC. V gene TRBV7-2 combines with J gene TRBJ2-5; the match to TRBD2 covers 7 bases. Germline values: CDR1 SGHTA, CDR2 FQGNSA. V lost 4 bases, J lost 4 bases, and 15 bases stayed unmatched. The length of the CDR3 is 17 residues.

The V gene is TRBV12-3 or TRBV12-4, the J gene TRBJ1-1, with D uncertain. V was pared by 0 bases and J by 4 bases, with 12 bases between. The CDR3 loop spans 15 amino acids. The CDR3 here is CASSLASEGSTEAFF. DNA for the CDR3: TGTGCCAGCAGTTTAGCGAGTGAGGGCAGCACTGAAGCTTTCTTT.

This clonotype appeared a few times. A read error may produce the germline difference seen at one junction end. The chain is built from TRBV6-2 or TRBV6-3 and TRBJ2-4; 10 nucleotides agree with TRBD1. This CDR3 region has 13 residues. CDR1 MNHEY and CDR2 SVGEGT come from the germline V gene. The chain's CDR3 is CASRPGQGSSVHF. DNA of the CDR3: TGTGCCAGCAGACCGGGACAGGGGAGTAGTGTGCACTTC.

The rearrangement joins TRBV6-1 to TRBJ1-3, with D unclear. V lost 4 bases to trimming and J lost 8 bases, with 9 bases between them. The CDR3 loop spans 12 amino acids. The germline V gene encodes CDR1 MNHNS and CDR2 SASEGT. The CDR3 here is CASSATPYTIYF. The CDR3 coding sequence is TGTGCCAGCAGTGCGACACCGTACACCATATATTTT.

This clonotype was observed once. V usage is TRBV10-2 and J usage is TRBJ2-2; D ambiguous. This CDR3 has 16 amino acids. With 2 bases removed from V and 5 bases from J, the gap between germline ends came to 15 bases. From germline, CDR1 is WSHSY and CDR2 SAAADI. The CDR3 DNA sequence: TGCGCCAGCAGTGAGACCACCGGCTATCGTACCGGGGAGCTGTTTTTT. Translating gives CASSETTGYRTGELFF.

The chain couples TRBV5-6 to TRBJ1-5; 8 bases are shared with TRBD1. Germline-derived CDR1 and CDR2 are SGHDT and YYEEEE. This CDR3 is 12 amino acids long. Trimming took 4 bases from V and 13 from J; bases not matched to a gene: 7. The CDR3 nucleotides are TGTGCCAGCAGCCGGCAAACAGGGGGTCAGCATTTT. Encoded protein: CASSRQTGGQHF.

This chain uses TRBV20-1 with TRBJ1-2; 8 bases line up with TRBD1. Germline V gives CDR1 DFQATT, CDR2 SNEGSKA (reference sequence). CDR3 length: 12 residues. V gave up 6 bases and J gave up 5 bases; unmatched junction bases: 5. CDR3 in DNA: TGCAGTGCCGAGACAGGGGTGTATGGCTACACCTTC. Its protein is CSAETGVYGYTF.

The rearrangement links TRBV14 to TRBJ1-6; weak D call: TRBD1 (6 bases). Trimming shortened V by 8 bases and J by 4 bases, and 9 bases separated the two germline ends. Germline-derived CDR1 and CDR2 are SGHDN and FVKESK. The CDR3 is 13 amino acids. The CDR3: CASQGRYNSPLHF. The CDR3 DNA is TGTGCCAGCCAGGGGAGATATAATTCACCCCTCCACTTT.

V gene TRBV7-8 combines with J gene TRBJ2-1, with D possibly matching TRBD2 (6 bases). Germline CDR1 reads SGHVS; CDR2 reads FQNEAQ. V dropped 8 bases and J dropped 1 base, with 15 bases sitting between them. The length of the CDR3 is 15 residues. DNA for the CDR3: TGTGCCAGCCTACAAGGGGCGGGATCCTACAATGAGCAGTTCTTC. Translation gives CASLQGAGSYNEQFF.

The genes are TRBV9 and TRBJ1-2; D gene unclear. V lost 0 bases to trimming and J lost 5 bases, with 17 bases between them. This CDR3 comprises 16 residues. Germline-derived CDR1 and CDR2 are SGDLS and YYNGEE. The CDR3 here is CASSVDAAAGGYGYTF. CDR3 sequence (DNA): TGTGCCAGCAGCGTAGACGCGGCAGCCGGAGGGTATGGCTACACCTTC.

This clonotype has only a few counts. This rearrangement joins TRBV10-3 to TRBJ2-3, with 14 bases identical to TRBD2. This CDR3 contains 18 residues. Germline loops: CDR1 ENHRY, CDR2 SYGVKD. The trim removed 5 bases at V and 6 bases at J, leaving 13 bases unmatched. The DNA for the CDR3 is TGTGCCATCAGTCCGGGACTAGCGGGAGTCACCCCGGGGGATACGCAGTATTTT. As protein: CAISPGLAGVTPGDTQYF.

The CDR3, as DNA: TGTGCCAGCAGCCAAAGTGGACCCATCAATCAGCCCCAGCATTTT. Residues: CASSQSGPINQPQHF. The rearrangement links TRBV7-8 to TRBJ1-5; D is uncertain. This CDR3 has 15 residues. Germline V gene lookup returns CDR1 SGHVS and CDR2 FQNEAQ. The V end was cut by 5 bases, the J end by 3 bases, with 14 bases between.

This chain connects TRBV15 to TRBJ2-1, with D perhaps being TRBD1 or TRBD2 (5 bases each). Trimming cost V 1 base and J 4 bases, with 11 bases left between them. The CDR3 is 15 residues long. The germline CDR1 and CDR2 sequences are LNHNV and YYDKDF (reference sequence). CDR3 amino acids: CATSRGWGRYNEQFF. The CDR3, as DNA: TGTGCCACCAGCAGAGGATGGGGACGGTACAATGAGCAGTTCTTC.

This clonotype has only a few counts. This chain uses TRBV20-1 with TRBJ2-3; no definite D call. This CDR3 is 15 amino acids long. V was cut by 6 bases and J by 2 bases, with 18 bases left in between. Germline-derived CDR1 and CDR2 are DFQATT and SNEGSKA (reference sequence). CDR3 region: CSARSPYYYTDTQYF. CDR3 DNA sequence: TGCAGTGCCCGAAGCCCTTACTACTACACAGATACGCAGTATTTT.

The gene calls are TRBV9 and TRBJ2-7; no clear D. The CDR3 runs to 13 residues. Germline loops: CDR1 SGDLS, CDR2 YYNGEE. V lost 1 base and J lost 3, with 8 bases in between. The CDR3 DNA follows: TGTGCCAGCAGCGTAACTGTGGACTACGAGCAGTACTTC. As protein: CASSVTVDYEQYF.

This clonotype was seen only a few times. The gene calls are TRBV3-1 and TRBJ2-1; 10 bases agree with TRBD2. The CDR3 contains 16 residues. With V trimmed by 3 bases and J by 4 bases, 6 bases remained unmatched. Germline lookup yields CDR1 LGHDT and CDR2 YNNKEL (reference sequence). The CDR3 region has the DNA TGTGCCAGCAGCCACCAGCGGGAGGGCCGGTACAATGAGCAGTTCTTC. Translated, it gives CASSHQREGRYNEQFF.

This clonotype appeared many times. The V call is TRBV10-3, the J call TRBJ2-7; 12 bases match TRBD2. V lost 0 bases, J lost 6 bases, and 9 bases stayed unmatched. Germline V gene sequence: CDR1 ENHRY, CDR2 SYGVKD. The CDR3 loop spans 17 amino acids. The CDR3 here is CAISESQRTSGKSEQYF. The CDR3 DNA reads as TGTGCCATCAGTGAGTCACAAAGGACTAGCGGGAAGAGCGAGCAGTACTTC.

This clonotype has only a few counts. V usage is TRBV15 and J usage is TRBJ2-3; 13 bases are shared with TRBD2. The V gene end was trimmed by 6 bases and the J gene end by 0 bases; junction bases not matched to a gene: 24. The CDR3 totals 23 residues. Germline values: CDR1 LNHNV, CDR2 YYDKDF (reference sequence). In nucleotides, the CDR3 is TGTGCCACCAGTGTTTCCAGCCACTACGGACTAGCGGGAGCCGGGGGAAGCACAGATACGCAGTATTTT. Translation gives CATSVSSHYGLAGAGGSTDTQYF.